This TCR beta chain was recovered during a study of response to subunit inactivated influenza vaccine (dated by TCRdb to 2016 to 2019). Looking at the study overall: Deep quantitative T cell receptor repertoire profiling was used in the study to track responses to a trivalent subunit inactivated influenza vaccine.

Library creation used RT-PCR. Sequencing was carried out with an Illumina HiSeq 2500. The public reads were quality trimmed at Q25 with fastp and then assembled into clones with MiXCR by TCRdb, keeping productive beta chains. Duplicate CDR3 protein sequences are folded into a single record with the most common DNA and genes. This sample lists approximately 500,000 distinct CDR3 sequences; around a quarter were detected once. Approximately 2.9% of the sample goes to the ten largest clones. This clonotype was seen only a few times. Its antigen has not been determined. There are no base qualities to consult, and no much larger clone falls within one base. Overall study outcomes, separate from this receptor: The authors proposed that each seasonal influenza vaccination may bring in only a limited number of new T cells.

Trimming takes 5 bases from V and 4 bases from J, and the germline ends sit 14 bases apart. CDR3 length: 15 amino acids, cysteine to phenylalanine. Only the CDR3 region is kept as DNA, spanning 45 bases read in frame from base 1. These data were likewise used in another study, on T cells expressing NK-cell markers. Per that second paper: The TCR beta cDNA libraries were made using 5'RACE template switching, a step that added both a universal primer site and unique molecular identifiers. Three sorted T-cell subsets (CD3+CD56+NKG2C+, CD3+CD56+NKG2C- and CD3+CD56-NKG2C+) from eight donors had their TCR beta-chain repertoires profiled. Among the eight sequenced donors, seven were HCMV-seropositive and one was HCMV-seronegative. In several experiments an anti-gammadeltaTCR antibody was added to restrict sorting to alphabetaTCR-expressing T cells. In several donors, the dominant CD3+CD56+NKG2C+ clonotypes ranked among the top 10 CD8+ clonotypes, making up roughly 1.0-8% of CD8+ T cells. Those dominant clonotypes were again the most abundant among CD3+CD56-NKG2C+ cells in several donors, at roughly 28.3-60.1%. Whether the expanded NKG2C-expressing T cell clones were specific for HCMV antigens was left unclear. Randomly selected healthy volunteers, three men and five women, were used as the eight sequenced donors. HCMV serostatus was determined by detecting HCMV-specific IgG in serum with a commercial ELISA kit. Ficoll density gradient centrifugation was used to isolate peripheral blood mononuclear cells from blood. CD4+ and CD8+ T cells were isolated from PBMC by magnetic immunoseparation with Miltenyi isolation kits. cDNA synthesis was primed from the TCR beta constant segment, followed by two successive PCR amplification steps. Illumina HiSeq 2000/2500, MiSeq or NextSeq was used to sequence libraries as 2 x 150 bp reads. MIGEC was used to demultiplex reads and group reads by UMI, and MiTCR was used to assemble and quantify clonotypes. To exclude erroneous sequences, only TCR cDNA sequences supported by at least two reads were retained. Downstream repertoire analysis used the tcR package, and clonotypes were matched across fractions by CDR3 nucleotide sequence plus V segment. VDJmatch was used to annotate antigen specificity against VDJdb, with one amino acid substitution allowed in CDR3.

This clonotype originated in a man aged 45 to 65 who received an inactivated influenza vaccine. Donor details come from another sample of the same person, matched by shared clones. The specimen comprised CD4+ T cells sorted from PBMCs, sampled approximately 12 days after vaccination. The chain was built from TRBV12-3 or TRBV12-4 and TRBJ1-4; the D gene is perhaps TRBD1, from 5 matching bases. The CDR3 region has the sequence CASSPETGFNEKLFF. The base sequence is TGTGCCAGCAGTCCCGAAACAGGTTTTAATGAAAAACTGTTTTTT.